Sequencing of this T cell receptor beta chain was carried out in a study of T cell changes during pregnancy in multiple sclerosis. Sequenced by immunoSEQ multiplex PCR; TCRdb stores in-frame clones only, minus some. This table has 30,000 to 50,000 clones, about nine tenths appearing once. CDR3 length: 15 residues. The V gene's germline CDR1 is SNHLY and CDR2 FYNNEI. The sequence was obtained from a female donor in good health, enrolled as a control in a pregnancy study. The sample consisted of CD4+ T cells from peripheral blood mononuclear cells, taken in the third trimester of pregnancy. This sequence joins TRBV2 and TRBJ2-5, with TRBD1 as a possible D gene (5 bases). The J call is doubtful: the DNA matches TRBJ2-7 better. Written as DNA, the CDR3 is TGTGCCAGCAGAGTCAGCCGGCAGGGTACCTACGAGCAGTACTTC. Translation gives CASRVSRQGTYEQYF.